The subject of this entry is one TCR beta chain. Germline V CDR1 and CDR2: MGHRA, YSYEKL. Trimming cost V 0 bases and J 5 bases, with 10 bases left between them. This CDR3 contains 15 residues. This specimen comes from a study of blood T cell repertoires in COVID-19. Original analysis: The assay estimated nucleated cells by amplifying reference gene primers. Repertoires were generated with immunoSEQ multiplex PCR, while TCRdb's copy carries only in-frame clones and drops some. V and J calls and clone size are those listed in that table; D and trimming were worked out from the DNA. The sample holds about 230,000 clones; approximately 89% are singletons and the top ten take 3.5% to 4%. Participant ages covered roughly 18 to 89 years across 25 or so US areas. Clinical history reported by participants formed the basis on which cohorts were assigned.

This clonotype was sampled from a young woman with acute COVID-19. The chain employs TRBV4-1 and TRBJ2-2, with D perhaps TRBD2 (6 bases). Sequencing was done on a sample of PBMCs or T cells enriched from blood (not recorded which). In DNA form, the CDR3 reads TGCGCCAGCAGCCAAGAGCGGGGAGTTACCGGGGAGCTGTTTTTT. This codes for CASSQERGVTGELFF.